Each of the 14 T cell receptor beta chains below was sequenced from the same sample in a study of regulatory T cells in long-lasting Graves disease. Sample time point: newly diagnosed GD, antithyroid drugs for less than 3 months. Researchers made the TCR library from RNA that was extracted from PBMCs. TCR beta libraries were built with iRepertoire HTBI primers and Arm-PCR of CDR3 regions. A single record per CDR3 protein comes from TCRdb applying MiXCR to the multiplex PCR reads. Of about 430,000 distinct CDR3 sequences detected, 15% appear once; the ten largest clones hold over 7.5%. The same data also went into a second study, on T cells in Graves' hyperthyroidism and ophthalmopathy.

Sample: peripheral blood mononuclear cells (PBMCs), taken at new diagnosis, from a patient treated with antithyroid drugs. These receptors came from a woman in her forties with Graves disease.

The chain recombines TRBV27 with TRBJ1-2, with D unresolved. CDR1 and CDR2 from the germline V gene are MNHEY and SMNVEV (reference sequence). Trimming shortened V by 8 bases and J by 7 bases, and 11 bases separated the two germline ends. The CDR3 consists of 11 residues. CDR3 residues: CASLWAGGYTF. The CDR3 DNA reads TGTGCCAGCCTGTGGGCAGGTGGCTACACCTTC.

The table lists this clonotype with many counts. The chain couples TRBV7-2 to TRBJ1-2; no firm D call. The CDR3 is made up of 14 amino acids. Germline V gives CDR1 SGHTA, CDR2 FQGNSA. Trimming left V 1 base short and J 4 bases short, with 10 bases between. DNA of the CDR3: TGTGCCAGCAGCTTAGACGGCCTACCCTATGGCTACACCTTC. Residues: CASSLDGLPYGYTF.

This clonotype came up a few times. CDR3 loop: CASSAVHSNEQFF. The CDR3 DNA sequence: TGTGCCAGCAGCGCCGTCCATAGCAATGAGCAGTTCTTC. V gene TRBV9 combines with J gene TRBJ2-1; D gene uncertain. The V gene's germline CDR1 is SGDLS and CDR2 YYNGEE. This CDR3 comprises 13 residues. Between the trimmed V and J ends, which lost 3 bases and 6 bases, there was a span of 10 bases. Looking up the rest from reference TRBV9 and TRBJ2-1 gives the full variable domain: DSGVTQTPKHLITATGQRVTLRCSPRSGDLSVYWYQQSLDQGLQFLIQYYNGEERAKGNILERFSAQQFPDLHSELNLSSLELGDSALYFCASSAVHSNEQFFGPGTRLTVL.

This chain uses TRBV4-1 with TRBJ1-5; D unclear. This CDR3 region has 14 residues. The germline V gene encodes CDR1 MGHRA and CDR2 YSYEKL. V gave up 3 bases and J gave up 3 bases, with 9 bases separating them. The CDR3 here is CASSHSELNQPQHF. DNA for the CDR3: TGCGCCAGCAGCCATTCTGAGCTCAATCAGCCCCAGCATTTT.

There are a few counts of this clonotype. V gene TRBV28 combines with J gene TRBJ2-7; D is undetermined. The germline CDR1 and CDR2 sequences are MDHEN and SYDVKM. The CDR3 has 12 residues. V dropped 7 bases and J dropped 6 bases, with 13 bases sitting between them. The DNA of the CDR3 is TGTGCCAGCAAAACCTACCTTCTCGAGCAGTACTTC. It encodes CASKTYLLEQYF.

The count of this clonotype is one. This clone may be a read error of a much larger clone one base away. No conserved phenylalanine or tryptophan is present at the end of the CDR3, so a read error is the likely explanation. Written as DNA, the CDR3 is TGTGCCAGCAGCGTACTAGCGGGAGGCCGGTACGAGCAGTACTTA. The encoded protein is CASSVLAGGRYEQYL. This chain links TRBV9 with TRBJ2-7, with 11 positions matching TRBD2. Germline CDR1 is SGDLS and CDR2 is YYNGEE. The CDR3 is 15 amino acids. Trimming took 1 base from V and 4 from J; bases not matched to a gene: 4.

Ten or more counts support this clonotype. The chain employs TRBV15 and TRBJ1-2, with a possible D match to TRBD1 (5 bases). The length of the CDR3 is 16 residues. Trimming removed 1 base at V and 8 bases at J, with 20 bases between. Germline assignment: CDR1 LNHNV and CDR2 YYDKDF (reference sequence). The CDR3 coding sequence is TGTGCCACCAGCAGAGGGGCGGACACTGAGGGACGGGGCTACACCTTC. Protein: CATSRGADTEGRGYTF. Supplemented by reference TRBV15 and TRBJ1-2, the full variable domain reads DAMVIQNPRYQVTQFGKPVTLSCSQTLNHNVMYWYQQKSSQAPKLLFHYYDKDFNNEADTPDNFQSRRPNTSFCFLDIRSPGLGDTAMYLCATSRGADTEGRGYTFGSGTRLTVV.

This clonotype was seen many times. V usage is TRBV6-1 and J usage is TRBJ1-5, with D hard to call. CDR1 and CDR2 (germline): MNHNS, SASEGT. Trimming took off 5 bases at V and 3 bases at J, with 23 bases between the two ends. This CDR3 is built from 18 residues. The CDR3 region has the DNA TGTGCCAGCAGTCCACCCGGCGGGCCGCTGGGCTTCAATCAGCCCCAGCATTTT. This codes for CASSPPGGPLGFNQPQHF.

This clonotype was counted many times. This chain links TRBV14 with TRBJ1-6; no reliable D call. V was shortened by 0 bases and J by 14 bases, with 11 bases between the two germline ends. Germline-derived CDR1 and CDR2 are SGHDN and FVKESK. The CDR3 extends over 13 amino acids. The CDR3 loop is CASSQDVPMALHF. CDR3 DNA: TGTGCCAGCAGCCAAGATGTCCCGATGGCCCTCCACTTT.

There are many counts of this clonotype. The chain joins TRBV13 to TRBJ2-7, with D tentatively TRBD1 or TRBD2 (5 bases each). V shed 3 bases and J shed 6 bases, with 9 bases lying between them. CDR1 and CDR2 from the germline V gene are PRHDT and FYEKMQ (reference sequence). The CDR3 consists of 12 residues. CDR3 DNA sequence: TGTGCCAGCAGCTTGGGACGGTTCGAGCAGTACTTC. Translating gives CASSLGRFEQYF. Supplemented by reference TRBV13 and TRBJ2-7, the full variable domain reads AAGVIQSPRHLIKEKRETATLKCYPIPRHDTVYWYQQGPGQDPQFLISFYEKMQSDKGSIPDRFSAQQFSDYHSELNMSSLELGDSALYFCASSLGRFEQYFGPGTRLTVT.

This clonotype was counted at least ten times. This sequence joins TRBV18 and TRBJ2-7; no definite D call. V shed 2 bases and J shed 0 bases, with 14 bases lying between them. CDR3 length: 16 amino acids. Germline assignment: CDR1 KGHSH and CDR2 LQKENI. The CDR3: CASSPASWLSSYEQYF. CDR3 nucleotide sequence: TGTGCCAGCTCACCAGCGTCCTGGTTAAGCTCCTACGAGCAGTACTTC.

The CDR3 coding sequence is TGTGCCAGCAGCTTGGGGGTGCTAGCGGGAGACTTGTACGAGCAGTACTTC. Protein sequence: CASSLGVLAGDLYEQYF. The rearrangement joins TRBV13 to TRBJ2-7; 10 bases match TRBD2. The J segment lost 4 bases and the V segment lost 3 bases, leaving 12 bases of the junction unmatched. Germline assignment: CDR1 PRHDT and CDR2 FYEKMQ (reference sequence). The CDR3 consists of 17 residues.

This clonotype came up many times. V gene TRBV5-1 combines with J gene TRBJ1-1; 9 nucleotides match TRBD1. CDR1 and CDR2 from the germline V gene are SGHRS and YFSETQ. CDR3 length: 19 amino acids. The J segment lost 3 bases and the V segment lost 3 bases, leaving 18 bases of the junction unmatched. In nucleotides, the CDR3 is TGCGCCAGCAGCTCCGGGACAGGGTCGTTGTTCCGTTGGGACACTGAAGCTTTCTTT. This codes for CASSSGTGSLFRWDTEAFF.

This clonotype appeared once. The chain uses TRBV29-1 and TRBJ1-6; D not resolved. Trimming pared 2 bases from V and 6 bases from J, leaving 8 bases between. Germline CDR1 is SQVTM and CDR2 is ANQGSEA. There are 13 residues in the CDR3. Here the CDR3 DNA reads TGCAGCGTTGAAACAGAGTTTAATTCACCCCTCCACTTT. This gives the protein CSVETEFNSPLHF.